This T cell receptor (beta chain) was identified in a study of naive and memory T cell subsets. General study points: Over 85% of naive TCR sequences appeared only once, unlike memory subsets. Possibly reflecting memory cells re-expressing CD45RA, a few larger clonotypes occurred in naive repertoires, especially CD8.

This clonotype was counted a few times. Its specificity is not known. Four subsets defined by CD45RA and CD27 were sorted after CD3, CD4, CD8 and live/dead staining. The CDR3 consists of 16 residues. Germline V gene data show CDR1 as LGHNT and CDR2 as FRNRAP. The V end was cut by 6 bases, the J end by 2 bases, with 19 bases between. Both TRBC1 and TRBC2 were covered by a beta constant-region primer of two equimolar oligonucleotides. A 12-nucleotide UMI and the SP2 primer were added to the cDNA 3' end by oligonucleotide ligation. TCRdb ran MiXCR on the UMI-ligation and nested PCR reads and lists one entry per CDR3 protein. Among some 150,000 distinct CDR3 sequences listed, about 15% were seen once.

This TCR was sampled from a human donor in good health. The V gene is TRBV12-5, the J gene TRBJ2-5, with D perhaps matching TRBD2 (6 bases). The sample taken for sequencing was naive CD4+ T cells from blood. The CDR3 bases are TGTGCTAGTGGAAGAATCGGGAGTGCCATTCAAGAGACCCAGTACTTC. It translates to CASGRIGSAIQETQYF.